This record concerns one T cell receptor (beta chain) sequence. Its antigen is currently unknown. Treatment reported: roughly 20 received Ad26.COV2.S at low or high dose, single or two shots; 5 received placebo; per-sample allocation not given. Day 63 following the first vaccine or placebo injection was when the samples were taken. An 18-55-year-old adult in Boston served as donor. Its platform was an Ad26 vector, and its expressed antigen was Wuhan-strain SARS-CoV-2 spike. The data originate from a study of Ad26.COV2.S vaccination and SARS-CoV-2 variants. Whole-study findings and limits: For non-spike TCRs, breadth in vaccine recipients resembled that in placebo recipients.

The junction had 5 bases not matched to a gene; V was cut back by 6 bases and J by 4 bases. CDR1 is MNHNY and CDR2 is SVGAGI in the germline V gene (reference sequence). This CDR3 is 13 amino acids long. Method: immunoSEQ multiplex PCR; TCRdb's copy keeps in-frame clones and lacks some. Among 350,000 to 500,000 clones listed, 70% to 90% were seen once. Sequenced here: peripheral blood, sampled in a trial of Ad26.COV2.S vaccine versus placebo. The receptor comes from a person aged 18-65 years who received the Ad26.COV2.S COVID-19 vaccine or a placebo. The V gene is TRBV6-6, the J gene TRBJ2-7; 8 bases align to TRBD1. The CDR3 DNA sequence: TGTGCCAGCAGCCCGACAGGGGTGTACGAGCAGTACTTC. Residues: CASSPTGVYEQYF.